This passage covers 21 T cell receptor beta chains from one sample sequenced in a study of cytomegalovirus exposure and HLA in healthy donors. Using immunoSEQ multiplex PCR, the repertoire was profiled, and TCRdb retains in-frame clones only, with some absent. The repertoire holds about 280,000 clones, with around 87% as singletons. Material: PBMCs. The source is a woman younger than 35 in good health and CMV-seronegative.

V and J are TRBV6-5 and TRBJ2-1; maybe TRBD2 (5 bases). The germline gives CDR1 MNHEY, CDR2 SVGAGI. Between the trimmed V and J ends, which lost 8 bases and 2 bases, there was a span of 13 bases. The CDR3 has 14 amino acids. The CDR3: CASRRAGAYNEQFF. CDR3 nucleotides: TGTGCCAGCCGACGGGCCGGGGCCTACAATGAGCAGTTCTTC.

The V gene is TRBV28, the J gene TRBJ2-3, with TRBD2 matching over 7 bases. Trimming at V came to 8 bases and at J to 10 bases, leaving 15 bases not matched to a gene. Germline CDR1 reads MDHEN; CDR2 reads SYDVKM. The CDR3 totals 14 residues. The CDR3, as DNA: TGTGCCAGCCTGGGAGGACTAGTACGTGGATCGCAGTATTTT. Translating it yields CASLGGLVRGSQYF. Looking up the rest from reference TRBV28 and TRBJ2-3 gives the full variable domain: DVKVTQSSRYLVKRTGEKVFLECVQDMDHENMFWYRQDPGLGLRLIYFSYDVKMKEKGDIPEGYSVSREKKERFSLILESASTNQTSMYLCASLGGLVRGSQYFGPGTRLTVL.

This clone has only one observation. The chain carries TRBV4-1 and TRBJ2-1; 13 positions agree with TRBD2. Germline assignment: CDR1 MGHRA and CDR2 YSYEKL. V lost 1 base, J lost 4 bases, and 7 bases stayed unmatched. The CDR3 loop spans 18 amino acids. CDR3 nucleotide sequence: TGCGCCAGCAGCCAAGTAGATCTGGGACTAGCGGGATACAATGAGCAGTTCTTC. As protein: CASSQVDLGLAGYNEQFF.

The V and J genes are TRBV27 and TRBJ2-1; D uncertain. The CDR3 runs 16 residues. The V gene lost 5 bases and the J gene lost 0 bases, with 14 bases spanning the gap. Germline assignment: CDR1 MNHEY and CDR2 SMNVEV (reference sequence). The CDR3 is CASSITWSSSYNEQFF. CDR3 nucleotide sequence: TGTGCCAGCAGTATTACTTGGAGCAGCTCCTACAATGAGCAGTTCTTC.

The rearrangement uses TRBV5-4 and TRBJ1-2, with a weak D call TRBD1 (6 bases). With 0 bases removed from V and 4 bases from J, the gap between germline ends came to 10 bases. The CDR3 has 14 residues. CDR1 and CDR2 from the germline V gene are SGHNT and YYREEE (reference sequence). In nucleotides, the CDR3 is TGTGCCAGCAGCTTGGGGGGGCTTAGCTATGGCTACACCTTC. Its protein product is CASSLGGLSYGYTF.

This clone was seen more than once but under ten times. The CDR3 bases are TGCGCCAGCAGTGAGTTTCAGGGTTCCGGGGAGCTGTTTTTT. Protein product: CASSEFQGSGELFF. The gene calls are TRBV10-1 and TRBJ2-2; D might be TRBD1 (5 bases). The CDR3 has 14 amino acids. Germline lookup yields CDR1 WNHNN and CDR2 SYGVQD (reference sequence). Trimming stripped 1 base from V and 6 bases from J, with 9 bases between.

V is TRBV7-8 and J is TRBJ2-7; 8 nucleotides align to TRBD2. The CDR3 has 15 amino acids. Germline CDR1 is SGHVS and CDR2 is FQNEAQ. J lost 0 bases, V lost 3 bases, and 4 bases had no gene match. The CDR3 loop is CASSFTSGSSYEQYF. The CDR3, as DNA: TGTGCCAGCAGCTTTACTAGCGGAAGCTCCTACGAGCAGTACTTC.

The chain combines TRBV19 with TRBJ1-2; TRBD1 is a possible D gene (5 bases). Germline V gives CDR1 LNHDA, CDR2 SQIVND (reference sequence). V was cut by 7 bases and J by 3 bases, with 9 bases left in between. This CDR3 comprises 12 residues. Here the CDR3 reads CASNQGYYGYTF. The CDR3, as DNA: TGTGCCAGTAATCAGGGATACTATGGCTACACCTTC.

The rearrangement links TRBV5-3 to TRBJ1-1; tentatively, D is TRBD1 (6 bases). TRBV5-3 is treated as an ORF (open reading frame) with a function not yet certain. Trimming removed 3 bases from V and 0 bases from J, with 15 bases in between. The CDR3 runs to 16 residues. The DNA of the CDR3 is TGTGCCAGAAGCTCCACTTCTACAGGGTTGAACACTGAAGCTTTCTTT. Translation: CARSSTSTGLNTEAFF.

The chain employs TRBV5-4 and TRBJ2-1; TRBD2 matches 8 bases. The length of the CDR3 is 15 residues. The germline gives CDR1 SGHNT, CDR2 YYREEE (reference sequence). V trimming: 0 bases; J trimming: 5 bases; junction bases outside the gene matches: 4. CDR3 DNA: TGTGCCAGCAGCTTGGATGTAGCGGGGCACAATGAGCAGTTCTTC. Amino acids: CASSLDVAGHNEQFF.

The rearrangement uses TRBV5-6 and TRBJ2-7; D is uncertain. The CDR3 runs to 19 residues. Per the germline V gene, CDR1 is SGHDT and CDR2 is YYEEEE. V was pared by 0 bases and J by 5 bases, with 27 bases between. The CDR3 nucleotides are TGTGCCAGCAGCTTGGGATTAGGAGCCAACCGCCACTTCGAGGACGAGCAGTACTTC. Translating it yields CASSLGLGANRHFEDEQYF.

This chain uses TRBV5-1 with TRBJ2-1; 7 bases are a match to TRBD2. CDR3 size: 14 residues. Germline lookup yields CDR1 SGHRS and CDR2 YFSETQ. V was pared by 7 bases and J by 0 bases, with 4 bases of the junction left unmatched. The CDR3 loop is CASGERDSYNEQFF. The CDR3 DNA follows: TGCGCCAGCGGGGAGCGGGACTCCTACAATGAGCAGTTCTTC.

The V call is TRBV18, the J call TRBJ2-5; D unclear. The CDR3 is 13 amino acids. CDR1 KGHSH and CDR2 LQKENI come from the germline V gene. The ends were cut back, 6 bases at V and 0 bases at J, with 8 bases in the middle. In nucleotides, the CDR3 is TGTGCCAGCTCCCGGTCCTACCAAGAGACCCAGTACTTC. Protein: CASSRSYQETQYF.

This sequence joins TRBV28 and TRBJ2-7, with D maybe TRBD2 (5 bases). V lost 6 bases and J 7 bases, leaving 22 bases between the germline ends. This CDR3 has 15 amino acids. Germline CDR1 is MDHEN and CDR2 is SYDVKM. The CDR3 sequence: CASSLSDGVREEQYF. The CDR3 DNA reads TGTGCCAGCAGCCTTTCGGACGGAGTAAGGGAGGAGCAGTACTTC.

The rearrangement links TRBV7-7 to TRBJ2-2; a possible D gene is TRBD2 (6 bases). The V end was cut by 0 bases, the J end by 6 bases, with 17 bases between. The germline V gene encodes CDR1 SSHAT and CDR2 FNYEAQ (reference sequence). The CDR3 runs 17 residues. As DNA, the CDR3 is TGTGCCAGCAGCTTAGCGCCGGGGGTAACGTACGCCGGGGAGCTGTTTTTT. Translation: CASSLAPGVTYAGELFF. The whole variable domain, filled in from reference TRBV7-7 and TRBJ2-2, reads GAGVSQSPRYKVTKRGQDVTLRCDPISSHATLYWYQQALGQGPEFLTYFNYEAQPDKSGLPSDRFSAERPEGSISTLTIQRTEQRDSAMYRCASSLAPGVTYAGELFFGEGSRLTVL.

J is TRBJ2-7 and V is TRBV15; perhaps TRBD2 as D (6 bases). The germline gives CDR1 LNHNV, CDR2 YYDKDF (reference sequence). The CDR3 has 14 amino acids. V lost 7 bases, J lost 0 bases, and 13 bases lay in between. CDR3 coding DNA: TGTGCCACCAAGGGGACTTCGCACTCCTACGAGCAGTACTTC. Residues: CATKGTSHSYEQYF.

Regarding this clone: The sample carries other DNA sequences with the same CDR3. CDR3 amino acids: CASSSQGAREKLFF. As DNA, the CDR3 is TGTGCCAGCAGTTCACAGGGGGCACGGGAAAAACTGTTTTTT. The V gene is TRBV28, the J gene TRBJ1-4; 9 positions match TRBD1. Germline V gene lookup returns CDR1 MDHEN and CDR2 SYDVKM. After removal of 4 bases from V and 8 bases from J, the junction contained 5 bases not matched to a gene. This CDR3 is built from 14 residues.

This chain joins TRBV7-3 and TRBJ1-6; 7 bases line up with TRBD1. V trimming: 6 bases; J trimming: 7 bases; junction bases outside the gene matches: 15. This CDR3 spans 17 amino acids. The germline gives CDR1 SGHTA, CDR2 FQGTGA. CDR3 DNA: TGTGCCAGCAGTCGAGGGTGGGACAGAAGTACGAATTCACCCCTCCACTTT. Translated: CASSRGWDRSTNSPLHF.

The gene calls are TRBV9 and TRBJ1-1, with 11 bases identical to TRBD1. Germline-derived CDR1 and CDR2 are SGDLS and YYNGEE. The CDR3 sequence is 17 residues long. The V segment lost 6 bases and the J segment 2 bases; nucleotides outside the gene matches: 12. Written as DNA, the CDR3 is TGTGCCAGCACCCGGACAGGGGGCATGCCCCTAAACACTGAAGCTTTCTTT. It codes for CASTRTGGMPLNTEAFF.

The V and J genes are TRBV9 and TRBJ2-2, with 9 bases lining up with TRBD2. CDR1 and CDR2 (germline): SGDLS, YYNGEE. V gave up 4 bases and J gave up 2 bases; unmatched junction bases: 3. The length of the CDR3 is 15 residues. The CDR3 coding sequence is TGTGCCAGCAGCTTTAGCGGGAGCAACACCGGGGAGCTGTTTTTT. It is translated as CASSFSGSNTGELFF.

The J gene is TRBJ1-2, the V gene TRBV7-8; no firm D call. Germline V gives CDR1 SGHVS, CDR2 FQNEAQ. V was pared by 0 bases and J by 8 bases, with 10 bases between. The CDR3 spans 13 residues. The CDR3 sequence is CASSLAGGEGYTF. CDR3 sequence (DNA): TGTGCCAGCAGCTTAGCTGGTGGGGAGGGCTACACCTTC.